Shown below are 9 T cell receptor beta chains from a single sample sequenced in a study of shared clonotypes between healthy human individuals. TCRdb's table, derived via immunoSEQ multiplex PCR, lists solely in-frame clones and lacks some. Of around 1.1 million clones in the sample, approximately 78% are singletons; the top ten hold 0.5% to 0.65%. The sample consisted of memory CD4+ T cells from PBMCs. Sample subset: CD45RA-negative fraction. The receptors shown here come from a man between 18 and 35 years old in good health. Some clones in this sample may be carry-over from other donors' samples.

The chain has TRBV6-5 and TRBJ2-7; TRBD1 matches at 8 bases. Unmatched junction bases numbered 8, after V lost 4 bases and J lost 3 bases. The CDR3 is 15 amino acids. Germline CDR1 and CDR2: MNHEY and SVGAGI. The CDR3 DNA sequence: TGTGCCAGCAGTTCGCCCGGACAGGGTTTCTACGAGCAGTACTTC. This codes for CASSSPGQGFYEQYF.

This chain joins TRBV7-9 and TRBJ2-2, with D hard to call. The CDR3 is made up of 13 amino acids. CDR1 and CDR2 from the germline V gene are SEHNR and FQNEAQ (reference sequence). Trimming removed 5 bases from V and 7 bases from J, with 11 bases in between. CDR3 sequence (DNA): TGTGCCAGCAGCCAGGTGGTAGACGGGGAGCTGTTTTTT. It encodes CASSQVVDGELFF.

This clone was seen more than once but under ten times. This sequence joins TRBV6-1 and TRBJ2-7, with 8 bases matching TRBD2. CDR3 length equals 15 residues. V trimming: 6 bases; J trimming: 3 bases; junction bases outside the gene matches: 10. The V gene's germline CDR1 is MNHNS and CDR2 SASEGT. CDR3 in DNA: TGTGCCAGCAGGATCTCGGAGCGGGAGTACTACGAGCAGTACTTC. It specifies CASRISEREYYEQYF.

This clone was detected only once. This chain links TRBV19 with TRBJ2-1, with D possibly being TRBD1 (6 bases). The germline V gene encodes CDR1 LNHDA and CDR2 SQIVND (reference sequence). The CDR3 extends over 14 amino acids. Trimming shortened V by 7 bases and J by 3 bases, and 13 bases separated the two germline ends. CDR3 region: CASKAGDNYNEQFF. The CDR3 DNA sequence: TGTGCCAGTAAGGCAGGGGACAACTACAATGAGCAGTTCTTC.

The J gene is TRBJ1-1, the V gene TRBV21-1. TRBV21-1 is noted as a pseudogene. CDR3 length: 14 amino acids. This CDR3 reads CASSKLEVRTEAFF. DNA of the CDR3: TGTGCCAGCAGCAAGTTGGAGGTGCGGACTGAAGCTTTCTTT.

The chain employs TRBV7-3 and TRBJ2-7; D ambiguous. Germline V gene data show CDR1 as SGHTA and CDR2 as FQGTGA. The CDR3 contains 13 residues. V lost 1 base and J lost 2, with 6 bases in between. The CDR3 loop reads CASSLNAAYEQYF. Here the CDR3 DNA reads TGTGCCAGCAGCTTAAACGCTGCCTACGAGCAGTACTTC.

The J gene is TRBJ1-2, the V gene TRBV29-1, with D possibly TRBD1 on 5 matching bases. With 1 base removed from V and 3 bases from J, the gap between germline ends came to 15 bases. The CDR3 extends over 15 amino acids. Germline assignment: CDR1 SQVTM and CDR2 ANQGSEA. Here the CDR3 DNA reads TGCAGCGTTGAAGGGGGCTCCGGGATCGACTATGGCTACACCTTC. This encodes CSVEGGSGIDYGYTF.

The rearrangement uses TRBV19 and TRBJ2-7; D could derive from TRBD1 or TRBD2 (7 bases each). The germline V gene encodes CDR1 LNHDA and CDR2 SQIVND (reference sequence). V gave up 5 bases and J gave up 0 bases, with 14 bases separating them. CDR3 length equals 15 residues. As DNA, the CDR3 is TGTGCCAGTAGTCTAGGGAGGGGGCGCTCCTACGAGCAGTACTTC. Amino acid sequence: CASSLGRGRSYEQYF.

This clone has more than one count but fewer than ten. The V and J genes are TRBV7-2 and TRBJ1-2; 10 bases line up with TRBD1. Germline CDR1 is SGHTA and CDR2 is FQGNSA. This CDR3 contains 13 residues. The V gene end was trimmed by 5 bases and the J gene end by 8 bases; junction bases not matched to a gene: 5. The CDR3 DNA sequence: TGTGCCAGCAGCAGGGGACAGGGGATAGGCTACACCTTC. This sequence encodes CASSRGQGIGYTF.